By share, the clone carrying this T cell receptor beta chain ranks as medium-sized. These data originate in a study of liver allograft versus peripheral blood T cells. Across the study: A comparison was made between T cell receptor repertoires in transplanted livers and those in recipients' peripheral blood.

TCRdb called the reads again in MiXCR, with one record for every CDR3 protein. The sample has some 10,000 distinct CDR3 sequences; 15% to 20% are singletons. This CDR3 comprises 12 residues. Per germline, CDR1 LNHDA and CDR2 SQIVND (reference sequence). The V gene lost 6 bases and the J gene lost 7 bases, with 12 bases spanning the gap. The chain combines TRBV19 with TRBJ1-2, with D possibly TRBD1 on 6 matching bases. The TCR sequence derives from a human patient who had a liver transplant. The graft donor may be the source of some T cells. CDR3 amino acids: CASSPRGTGYTF. In DNA form, the CDR3 reads TGTGCCAGTAGCCCTAGGGGGACTGGCTACACCTTC.